This T cell receptor (beta chain) was sequenced during a study of low-dose radiotherapy and immunotherapy resistance in tumors. All eligible patients presented with advanced solid tumors that contained no tumor-infiltrating lymphocytes. cDNA synthesis used a TRAV/TRBV-specific primer set for both chains. TCR amplification used roughly 21 PCR cycles, a constant-region primer and a V-primer adapter. TCRdb re-called the reads through MiXCR, storing one row per CDR3 protein. The top ten clones hold around 10% of a sample with over 15,000 distinct CDR3 sequences, around two thirds of them seen once. This CDR3 spans 13 amino acids. Germline CDR1 and CDR2: MNHEY and SVGEGT. The V gene lost 5 bases and the J gene lost 4 bases, with 11 bases spanning the gap.

V is TRBV6-2 or TRBV6-3 and J is TRBJ1-2; no firm D call. This sequence was found in a human donor with advanced metastatic prostate, ovarian, gallbladder or colorectal cancer (not recorded which). This table probably holds off-target reads from a library built for another chain. The CDR3 loop reads CASSRDGLYGYTF. For the CDR3, the DNA is TGTGCCAGCAGTAGAGACGGGCTCTATGGCTACACCTTC.